Listed below are T cell receptor beta chains from one sample, sequenced in a study of T cells in localized non-small cell lung cancer. Data came from immunoSEQ multiplex PCR; TCRdb stores just in-frame clones and leaves some out. The sample shows 100,000 or so clones, approximately 90% of them seen only once. The sequenced sample was PBMCs, obtained before any cancer treatment. The receptors originated from a woman aged 35 to 70 with stage II squamous cell lung carcinoma. CDR3s include the opening cysteine and the closing phenylalanine or tryptophan. D genes are given only for firm matches. Size is omitted from some rows. Given values are once, few, many or a class for expanded clones.

cdr3_length: 13
clone_size: -
d_call: -
v_call: TRBV18
j_call: TRBJ2-1
cdr3_aa: CASSRTGAGEQFF
cdr3_nt: TGTGCCAGCTCACGTACAGGGGCGGGAGAGCAGTTCTTC

cdr3_length: 18
clone_size: -
d_call: TRBD1
v_call: TRBV14
j_call: TRBJ1-1
cdr3_aa: CASSQEFGMGQKNTEAFF
cdr3_nt: TGTGCCAGCAGCCAAGAATTTGGAATGGGACAGAAGAACACTGAAGCTTTCTTT

cdr3_length: 16
clone_size: -
d_call: -
v_call: TRBV9
j_call: TRBJ2-6
cdr3_aa: CASSVVTGSGANVLTF
cdr3_nt: TGTGCCAGCAGCGTAGTTACAGGGTCTGGGGCCAACGTCCTGACTTTC

cdr3_length: 15
clone_size: -
d_call: -
v_call: TRBV11-2
j_call: TRBJ1-1
cdr3_aa: CASSFGGPLRTEAFF
cdr3_nt: TGTGCCAGCAGCTTCGGGGGTCCGTTGAGGACTGAAGCTTTCTTT

cdr3_length: 16
clone_size: -
d_call: -
v_call: TRBV5-8
j_call: TRBJ1-1
cdr3_aa: CASSLEQGQRDTEAFF
cdr3_nt: TGTGCCAGCAGCTTGGAACAGGGACAAAGAGACACTGAAGCTTTCTTT

cdr3_length: 16
clone_size: -
d_call: TRBD2
v_call: TRBV2
j_call: TRBJ2-4
cdr3_aa: CASSRNSGIARNIQYF
cdr3_nt: TGTGCCAGCAGTCGGAATAGCGGGATAGCGCGAAACATTCAGTACTTC

cdr3_length: 19
clone_size: -
d_call: TRBD2
v_call: TRBV4-1
j_call: TRBJ2-3
cdr3_aa: CASSPGLADSLFFPDTQYF
cdr3_nt: TGCGCCAGCAGCCCGGGACTAGCGGACTCCCTTTTTTTCCCCGATACGCAGTATTTT

cdr3_length: 13
clone_size: -
d_call: -
v_call: TRBV5-4
j_call: TRBJ2-7
cdr3_aa: CASSLAPTYEQYF
cdr3_nt: TGTGCCAGCAGCTTAGCTCCCACCTACGAGCAGTACTTC

cdr3_length: 13
clone_size: -
d_call: -
v_call: TRBV6-1
j_call: TRBJ1-4
cdr3_aa: CASTEGGEVKLFF
cdr3_nt: TGTGCCAGCACCGAAGGCGGGGAAGTCAAACTGTTTTTT

cdr3_length: 14
clone_size: -
d_call: -
v_call: TRBV11-2
j_call: TRBJ2-7
cdr3_aa: CASSLAPSGAEQYF
cdr3_nt: TGTGCCAGCAGCTTAGCACCCTCGGGGGCCGAGCAGTACTTC

cdr3_length: 14
clone_size: -
d_call: -
v_call: TRBV7-8
j_call: TRBJ1-5
cdr3_aa: CASSLDSYNQPQHF
cdr3_nt: TGTGCCAGCAGCCTTGACAGCTACAATCAGCCCCAGCATTTT

cdr3_length: 13
clone_size: -
d_call: -
v_call: TRBV19
j_call: TRBJ1-1
cdr3_aa: CASSSQPGLEAFF
cdr3_nt: TGTGCCAGTAGTAGCCAACCAGGGCTTGAAGCTTTCTTT

cdr3_length: 17
clone_size: -
d_call: TRBD1
v_call: TRBV12-5
j_call: TRBJ1-1
cdr3_aa: CASGDSGTGVRGTEAFF
cdr3_nt: TGTGCTAGTGGGGATTCCGGGACAGGGGTACGAGGGACTGAAGCTTTCTTT

cdr3_length: 13
clone_size: once
d_call: -
v_call: TRBV6-1
j_call: TRBJ2-1
cdr3_aa: CASKGRGYNEQFF
cdr3_nt: TGTGCCAGCAAGGGCCGGGGGTACAATGAGCAGTTCTTC

cdr3_length: 15
clone_size: -
d_call: -
v_call: TRBV2
j_call: TRBJ1-5
cdr3_aa: CASRDLGADNQPQHF
cdr3_nt: TGTGCCAGCAGGGACCTGGGCGCCGACAATCAGCCCCAGCATTTT

cdr3_length: 16
clone_size: -
d_call: -
v_call: TRBV27
j_call: TRBJ1-5
cdr3_aa: CASSLVAGASNQPQHF
cdr3_nt: TGTGCCAGCAGTTTAGTGGCAGGGGCTAGCAATCAGCCCCAGCATTTT

cdr3_length: 15
clone_size: -
d_call: -
v_call: TRBV5-1
j_call: TRBJ1-5
cdr3_aa: CASSFDFGGNQPQHF
cdr3_nt: TGCGCCAGCAGCTTTGATTTCGGAGGGAATCAGCCCCAGCATTTT

cdr3_length: 14
clone_size: once
d_call: TRBD1
v_call: TRBV19
j_call: TRBJ2-2
cdr3_aa: CASATGANTGELFF
cdr3_nt: TGTGCCAGCGCGACAGGGGCGAACACCGGGGAGCTGTTTTTT

cdr3_length: 15
clone_size: once
d_call: -
v_call: TRBV5-1
j_call: TRBJ2-5
cdr3_aa: CASSPDISVQETQYF
cdr3_nt: TGCGCCAGCAGCCCGGACATCAGCGTTCAAGAGACCCAGTACTTC

cdr3_length: 13
clone_size: -
d_call: -
v_call: TRBV28
j_call: TRBJ1-2
cdr3_aa: CASSSVIHYGYTF
cdr3_nt: TGTGCCAGCAGCTCCGTAATACACTATGGCTACACCTTC

cdr3_length: 15
clone_size: -
d_call: TRBD1
v_call: TRBV11-2
j_call: TRBJ1-2
cdr3_aa: CASSFPGTGNYGYTF
cdr3_nt: TGTGCCAGCAGCTTCCCCGGGACAGGGAACTATGGCTACACCTTC

cdr3_length: 13
clone_size: -
d_call: -
v_call: TRBV29-1
j_call: TRBJ2-5
cdr3_aa: CSVRTSGRETQYF
cdr3_nt: TGCAGCGTGAGAACCTCAGGGAGGGAGACCCAGTACTTC

cdr3_length: 12
clone_size: -
d_call: TRBD2
v_call: TRBV6-1
j_call: TRBJ2-2
cdr3_aa: CAERDLYGELFF
cdr3_nt: TGTGCCGAGCGGGATTTGTACGGGGAGCTGTTTTTT

cdr3_length: 14
clone_size: -
d_call: -
v_call: TRBV5-6
j_call: TRBJ2-6
cdr3_aa: CASSLQGSSNVLTF
cdr3_nt: TGTGCCAGCAGCTTGCAAGGTTCCTCCAACGTCCTGACTTTC

cdr3_length: 15
clone_size: -
d_call: TRBD2
v_call: TRBV11-2
j_call: TRBJ2-3
cdr3_aa: CASSLDRPGGNTQYF
cdr3_nt: TGTGCCAGCAGCTTAGATCGTCCGGGGGGGAATACGCAGTATTTT

cdr3_length: 16
clone_size: -
d_call: TRBD2
v_call: TRBV2
j_call: TRBJ2-1
cdr3_aa: CASIEGRLAVANEQFF
cdr3_nt: TGTGCCAGCATCGAGGGGCGACTAGCGGTCGCCAATGAGCAGTTCTTC

cdr3_length: 13
clone_size: -
d_call: -
v_call: TRBV28
j_call: TRBJ1-2
cdr3_aa: CASRWTENYGYTF
cdr3_nt: TGTGCCAGCAGGTGGACAGAGAACTATGGCTACACCTTC

cdr3_length: 16
clone_size: -
d_call: -
v_call: TRBV21-1
j_call: TRBJ1-5
cdr3_aa: CASNNKGPRPLKPQHF
cdr3_nt: TGTGCCAGCAACAATAAGGGTCCTCGCCCCCTAAAGCCCCAGCATTTT

cdr3_length: 11
clone_size: -
d_call: TRBD1
v_call: TRBV7-9
j_call: TRBJ1-2
cdr3_aa: CASRTGDGYTF
cdr3_nt: TGTGCCAGCCGAACAGGGGATGGCTACACCTTC

cdr3_length: 14
clone_size: -
d_call: -
v_call: TRBV7-8
j_call: TRBJ2-7
cdr3_aa: CASSPRDSSYEQYF
cdr3_nt: TGTGCCAGCAGCCCTAGGGATTCCAGCTACGAGCAGTACTTC

cdr3_length: 13
clone_size: -
d_call: TRBD1
v_call: TRBV2
j_call: TRBJ1-1
cdr3_aa: CASGGTGNTEAFF
cdr3_nt: TGTGCCAGCGGTGGGACAGGGAACACTGAAGCTTTCTTT

cdr3_length: 16
clone_size: -
d_call: -
v_call: TRBV7-6
j_call: TRBJ1-2
cdr3_aa: CASSFNAGLQSYGYTF
cdr3_nt: TGTGCCAGCAGCTTCAATGCGGGGTTACAAAGCTATGGCTACACCTTC

cdr3_length: 13
clone_size: -
d_call: -
v_call: TRBV15
j_call: TRBJ2-5
cdr3_aa: CATSNAFEETQYF
cdr3_nt: TGTGCCACCAGCAACGCCTTCGAAGAGACCCAGTACTTC

cdr3_length: 14
clone_size: once
d_call: -
v_call: TRBV27
j_call: TRBJ1-1
cdr3_aa: CASSLRPSNTEAFF
cdr3_nt: TGTGCCAGCAGTTTGAGGCCCTCGAACACTGAAGCTTTCTTT

cdr3_length: 12
clone_size: -
d_call: -
v_call: TRBV11-2
j_call: TRBJ2-7
cdr3_aa: CASSINSYEQYF
cdr3_nt: TGTGCCAGCAGCATAAATTCCTACGAGCAGTACTTC

cdr3_length: 12
clone_size: -
d_call: -
v_call: TRBV10-1
j_call: TRBJ2-7
cdr3_aa: CASSPGNYEQYF
cdr3_nt: TGCGCCAGCAGCCCCGGGAACTACGAGCAGTACTTC

cdr3_length: 15
clone_size: -
d_call: -
v_call: TRBV5-1
j_call: TRBJ2-5
cdr3_aa: CASSLGGQPKETQYF
cdr3_nt: TGCGCCAGCAGCTTGGGAGGACAGCCTAAAGAGACCCAGTACTTC

cdr3_length: 15
clone_size: once
d_call: TRBD1
v_call: TRBV27
j_call: TRBJ1-2
cdr3_aa: CASSSRQGLAKGYTF
cdr3_nt: TGTGCCAGCAGTTCTCGACAGGGGCTTGCTAAAGGCTACACCTTC

cdr3_length: 14
clone_size: -
d_call: -
v_call: TRBV5-1
j_call: TRBJ2-2
cdr3_aa: CASSPEGATGELFF
cdr3_nt: TGCGCCAGCAGCCCCGAAGGGGCCACCGGGGAGCTGTTTTTT

cdr3_length: 15
clone_size: -
d_call: -
v_call: TRBV5-1
j_call: TRBJ2-2
cdr3_aa: CASSPSTGNTGELFF
cdr3_nt: TGCGCCAGCAGTCCATCGACGGGGAACACCGGGGAGCTGTTTTTT

cdr3_length: 17
clone_size: few
d_call: TRBD2
v_call: TRBV5-1
j_call: TRBJ2-3
cdr3_aa: CASSLAPGGGVTDTQYF
cdr3_nt: TGCGCCAGCAGCTTGGCCCCCGGCGGGGGAGTCACAGATACGCAGTATTTT

cdr3_length: 13
clone_size: -
d_call: TRBD1
v_call: TRBV28
j_call: TRBJ1-5
cdr3_aa: CASLDRGRQPQHF
cdr3_nt: TGTGCCAGTTTGGACAGGGGGCGCCAGCCCCAGCATTTT

cdr3_length: 14
clone_size: -
d_call: -
v_call: TRBV5-1
j_call: TRBJ1-6
cdr3_aa: CASSLGSGNSPLHF
cdr3_nt: TGCGCCAGCAGCTTGGGTAGTGGCAATTCACCCCTCCACTTT

cdr3_length: 13
clone_size: -
d_call: -
v_call: TRBV5-4
j_call: TRBJ1-6
cdr3_aa: CASSVTENSPLHF
cdr3_nt: TGTGCCAGCAGCGTGACAGAAAATTCACCCCTCCACTTT

cdr3_length: 16
clone_size: -
d_call: TRBD1
v_call: TRBV9
j_call: TRBJ1-4
cdr3_aa: CASSAGQGAANEKLFF
cdr3_nt: TGTGCCAGCAGCGCCGGACAGGGGGCGGCTAATGAAAAACTGTTTTTT

cdr3_length: 12
clone_size: -
d_call: -
v_call: TRBV7-6
j_call: TRBJ1-4
cdr3_aa: CASSSAGERLFF
cdr3_nt: TGTGCCAGCAGCTCTGCGGGGGAAAGACTGTTTTTT

cdr3_length: 13
clone_size: -
d_call: -
v_call: TRBV5-1
j_call: TRBJ2-7
cdr3_aa: CASSLAFSYEQYF
cdr3_nt: TGCGCCAGCAGCTTGGCCTTTAGCTACGAGCAGTACTTC